The sequence of this T cell receptor (beta chain) was determined in a study of blood T cell repertoires in COVID-19. TCRdb keeps only in-frame clones here, not all; method: immunoSEQ multiplex PCR. The sample lists some 180,000 clones; about 90% were seen once. Germline lookup yields CDR1 SGHAT and CDR2 FQNNGV. The CDR3 is 15 amino acids. J gave up 10 bases and V 5 bases, and 11 bases lay outside the gene matches. This TCR came from a man aged 50 or older with acute or convalescent COVID-19. Specimen: peripheral blood. This chain uses TRBV11-2 with TRBJ2-1; the match to TRBD2 covers 10 bases. CDR3: CASSTLLAGLDEQFF. Here the CDR3 DNA reads TGTGCCAGCAGCACCCTACTAGCGGGACTTGACGAGCAGTTCTTC.